This T cell receptor (beta chain) was sequenced for a study of T cell responses to AZD1222 COVID-19 vaccine. This clone was counted a single time. What it binds is unknown. From germline, CDR1 is MDHEN and CDR2 SYDVKM. V gave up 4 bases and J gave up 2 bases, with 0 bases separating them. The CDR3 is 12 amino acids. General study results and limits: The study found Spike-specific TCR breadth and depth rose after two AZD1222 doses.

Clones were read by immunoSEQ multiplex PCR, and TCRdb kept only the in-frame ones, dropping some. The sample lists 99,000 or so clones; 80% to 90% were seen once. This rearrangement joins TRBV28 to TRBJ2-6, with no clear D. The receptor was isolated from an adult in good health. Sequencing used peripheral blood, obtained on day 0 of AZD1222 vaccination. CDR3 protein: CASSSGANVLTF. The CDR3 DNA sequence: TGTGCCAGCAGTTCTGGGGCCAACGTCCTGACTTTC.